A single sample is the source of the 8 T cell receptor beta chains below, sequenced in a study of control samples from healthy donors and cancer patients. Here immunoSEQ multiplex PCR was the method, and the copy in TCRdb shows in-frame clones only, minus some. The sample holds 160,000 or so clones, under 96% seen once. The sample consisted of blood. The source is a woman in her 30s in good health.

This chain links TRBV19 with TRBJ2-1, with 13 nucleotides matching TRBD2. CDR1 LNHDA and CDR2 SQIVND come from the germline V gene (reference sequence). V trimming: 6 bases; J trimming: 7 bases; junction bases outside the gene matches: 6. CDR3 length: 15 residues. The CDR3 nucleotides are TGTGCCAGTAGCTGGACTAGCGGGAGTATAAATGAGCAGTTCTTC. Translated: CASSWTSGSINEQFF. Full variable domain (remainder filled in from reference TRBV19 and TRBJ2-1): DGGITQSPKYLFRKEGQNVTLSCEQNLNHDAMYWYRQDPGQGLRLIYYSQIVNDFQKGDIAEGYSVSREKKESFPLTVTSAQKNPTAFYLCASSWTSGSINEQFFGPGTRLTVL.

V is TRBV6-5 and J is TRBJ2-1; 10 bases are shared with TRBD1. The trim removed 11 bases at V and 4 bases at J, leaving 5 bases unmatched. Germline CDR1 reads MNHEY; CDR2 reads SVGAGI. This CDR3 comprises 13 residues. CDR3 loop: CACRQGAYNEQFF. The CDR3 bases are TGTGCCTGCCGACAGGGGGCGTACAATGAGCAGTTCTTC.

CDR3: CASSEEGEGEQFF. In nucleotides, the CDR3 is TGTGCCAGCAGTGAAGAGGGAGAGGGTGAGCAGTTCTTC. The V and J genes are TRBV2 and TRBJ2-1, with D possibly being TRBD2 (5 bases). CDR3 length: 13 amino acids. The V end was cut by 1 base, the J end by 9 bases, with 10 bases between. Germline assignment: CDR1 SNHLY and CDR2 FYNNEI.

The rearrangement joins TRBV19 to TRBJ2-7; TRBD1 matches at 10 bases. Germline V CDR1 and CDR2: LNHDA, SQIVND (reference sequence). The trim removed 8 bases at V and 5 bases at J, leaving 18 bases unmatched. The CDR3 spans 17 residues. CDR3 DNA: TGTGCCAGTCTCCCCCCGCCTGGACAGGGGGGTTCGCACGAGCAGTACTTC. Protein product: CASLPPPGQGGSHEQYF.

CDR3 in amino acids: CASTSGTGGGEQFF. CDR3 in DNA: TGTGCCAGTACCTCCGGGACAGGGGGCGGTGAGCAGTTCTTC. The V gene is TRBV19, the J gene TRBJ2-1; 12 bases line up with TRBD1. V shed 7 bases, J shed 9 bases, and the junction held 7 bases outside the gene matches. Germline assignment: CDR1 LNHDA and CDR2 SQIVND (reference sequence). CDR3 length: 14 residues.

The chain carries TRBV18 and TRBJ1-6, with D possibly being TRBD1 (5 bases). Germline CDR1 reads KGHSH; CDR2 reads LQKENI. With 3 bases removed from V and 0 bases from J, the gap between germline ends came to 9 bases. The CDR3 is 16 amino acids. CDR3 DNA: TGTGCCAGCTCACCGTCAGGGAACTCCTATAATTCACCCCTCCACTTT. As protein: CASSPSGNSYNSPLHF.

This clone appeared a single time. The junction does not match germline at one end; this may be a read error. The identical CDR3 is also encoded by other nucleotide sequences in the sample. This chain connects TRBV28 to TRBJ2-7, with D perhaps TRBD1 or TRBD2 (5 bases each). The CDR3 loop spans 16 amino acids. Germline lookup yields CDR1 MDHEN and CDR2 SYDVKM. The chain's CDR3 is CASSLRLRGPSYEQYF. Here the CDR3 DNA reads TGTGCCAGTAGTTTACGACTAAGGGGCCCCTCCTACGAGCAGTACTTC.

The chain combines TRBV19 with TRBJ2-3, with 7 bases fitting TRBD1. V lost 6 bases and J lost 2; bases outside the gene matches: 11. The CDR3 contains 16 residues. Germline values: CDR1 LNHDA, CDR2 SQIVND (reference sequence). The CDR3 sequence: CASRGDSPHSTDTQYF. DNA for the CDR3: TGTGCCAGTAGAGGGGACAGTCCCCACTCCACAGATACGCAGTATTTT.